The 28 T cell receptor beta chains listed next were all sequenced from one sample in a study of T cell responses to AZD1222 COVID-19 vaccine. Using immunoSEQ multiplex PCR, the repertoire was profiled, and TCRdb retains in-frame clones only, with some absent. The sample has some 150,000 clones, about 85% seen once. The sequencing used peripheral blood, collected after recovery from COVID-19. Receptors were obtained from an adult who had recovered from COVID-19.

The rearrangement uses TRBV28 and TRBJ2-7, with 10 positions matching TRBD1. The CDR3 covers 16 residues. From germline, CDR1 is MDHEN and CDR2 SYDVKM. After removal of 3 bases from V and 0 bases from J, the junction contained 5 bases not matched to a gene. For the CDR3, the DNA is TGTGCCAGCAGTTTCGGGGACAGGGGTATCTCCTACGAGCAGTACTTC. Protein product: CASSFGDRGISYEQYF.

The sample holds one count of this clone. This rearrangement joins TRBV18 to TRBJ2-5, with no clear D. V lost 2 bases to trimming and J lost 2 bases, with 12 bases between them. In germline, CDR1 is KGHSH, CDR2 LQKENI. This CDR3 has 15 residues. The CDR3 region is CASSPSELQQETQYF. The CDR3 bases are TGTGCCAGCTCACCAAGTGAGCTACAGCAAGAGACCCAGTACTTC.

V gene TRBV11-1 combines with J gene TRBJ1-4; TRBD1 matches at 9 bases. CDR3 length: 14 amino acids. Unmatched junction bases numbered 3, after V lost 3 bases and J lost 7 bases. The germline gives CDR1 SGHAT, CDR2 FQDESV (reference sequence). CDR3 sequence: CASSLGQGREKLFF. The CDR3 nucleotides are TGTGCCAGCAGCTTGGGACAGGGACGTGAAAAACTGTTTTTT. The full variable domain, in which reference TRBV11-1 and TRBJ1-4 provide the parts outside the CDR3, is EAEVAQSPRYKITEKSQAVAFWCDPISGHATLYWYRQILGQGPELLVQFQDESVVDDSQLPKDRFSAERLKGVDSTLKIQPAELGDSAMYLCASSLGQGREKLFFGSGTQLSVL.

The chain employs TRBV7-9 and TRBJ1-2; D remains unclear. This CDR3 comprises 16 residues. The germline CDR1 and CDR2 sequences are SEHNR and FQNEAQ (reference sequence). Trimming cost V 2 bases and J 1 base, with 14 bases left between them. CDR3 nucleotides: TGTGCCAGCAGCTTACTCGGGGAGGCCAATAACTATGGCTACACCTTC. It translates to CASSLLGEANNYGYTF.

J is TRBJ1-1 and V is TRBV7-3; 8 nucleotides align to TRBD1. CDR3 length: 15 amino acids. V lost 5 bases to trimming and J lost 2 bases; unmatched junction nucleotides: 7. Germline CDR1 reads SGHTA; CDR2 reads FQGTGA. The CDR3 DNA reads as TGTGCCAGCAGCCCATCGGGACAGGCTAACACTGAAGCTTTCTTT. It yields the protein CASSPSGQANTEAFF.

This clone was counted only a few times. This chain uses TRBV18 with TRBJ1-6; D gene ambiguous. The CDR3 totals 15 residues. V was shortened by 0 bases and J by 9 bases, with 12 bases between the two germline ends. CDR1 and CDR2 (germline): KGHSH, LQKENI. Here the CDR3 DNA reads TGTGCCAGCTCACCACCGTCCGGGTTGGGTTCACCCCTCCACTTT. Translating gives CASSPPSGLGSPLHF.

The genes are TRBV27 and TRBJ2-7; weak D call: TRBD1 (6 bases). V was pared by 2 bases and J by 2 bases, with 10 bases between. From germline, CDR1 is MNHEY and CDR2 SMNVEV (reference sequence). This CDR3 region has 14 residues. CDR3 bases: TGTGCCAGCAGTTTAAGGGGGTTACCCTACGAGCAGTACTTC. It specifies CASSLRGLPYEQYF.

CDR3 bases: TGTGCCAGCAGTGACTCGATCCAGGGCACTGAAGCTTTCTTT. As protein: CASSDSIQGTEAFF. V and J are TRBV6-4 and TRBJ1-1; D is possibly TRBD1 (5 bases). CDR3 length equals 14 residues. Germline values: CDR1 MRHNA, CDR2 SNTAGT. Trimming cost V 0 bases and J 4 bases, with 9 bases left between them.

This chain connects TRBV6-5 to TRBJ2-7; D is perhaps TRBD1 or TRBD2 (5 bases each). Germline CDR1 is MNHEY and CDR2 is SVGAGI. The CDR3 consists of 16 residues. V lost 0 bases and J lost 5, with 17 bases in between. CDR3 protein: CASSYSIPGTADEQYF. The CDR3 DNA reads as TGTGCCAGCAGTTACTCGATTCCAGGGACGGCGGACGAGCAGTACTTC.

V usage is TRBV29-1 and J usage is TRBJ2-4; no firm D call. The CDR3 runs 12 residues. Germline CDR1 and CDR2: SQVTM and ANQGSEA. The V and J ends lost 4 bases and 0 bases respectively, with 4 bases between them. The CDR3 DNA sequence: TGCAGCGTTGCTTTAGCCAAAAACATTCAGTACTTC. It encodes CSVALAKNIQYF. The full variable domain, its missing parts supplied by reference TRBV29-1 and TRBJ2-4, is SAVISQKPSRDICQRGTSLTIQCQVDSQVTMMFWYRQQPGQSLTLIATANQGSEATYESGFVIDKFPISRPNLTFSTLTVSNMSPEDSSIYLCSVALAKNIQYFGAGTRLSVL.

The DNA of the CDR3 is TGCGCCAGCAGCCCGACAGGGCACACTGAAGCTTTCTTT. This codes for CASSPTGHTEAFF. The rearrangement links TRBV5-1 to TRBJ1-1, with 7 bases that match TRBD1. The CDR3 is 13 residues long. With V trimmed by 4 bases and J by 3 bases, 3 bases remained unmatched. Germline values: CDR1 SGHRS, CDR2 YFSETQ.

V gene TRBV19 combines with J gene TRBJ1-4; 9 bases map to TRBD1. Germline CDR1 and CDR2: LNHDA and SQIVND (reference sequence). With 7 bases clipped from V and 2 bases from J, the junction kept 5 bases outside the gene matches. The CDR3 sequence is 15 residues long. The CDR3 DNA sequence: TGTGCCAGTACGACAGGGGGGACTACTAATGAAAAACTGTTTTTT. This encodes CASTTGGTTNEKLFF.

The gene calls are TRBV2 and TRBJ2-5, with D possibly matching TRBD2 (5 bases). This CDR3 region has 15 residues. From germline, CDR1 is SNHLY and CDR2 FYNNEI. Trimming shortened V by 4 bases and J by 5 bases, and 17 bases separated the two germline ends. Here the CDR3 DNA reads TGTGCCAGCAGTGGCCTAGCAGGAAAGTGGGAGACCCAGTACTTC. Protein product: CASSGLAGKWETQYF. Full variable domain (rest looked up from reference TRBV2 and TRBJ2-5): EPEVTQTPSHQVTQMGQEVILRCVPISNHLYFYWYRQILGQKVEFLVSFYNNEISEKSEIFDDQFSVERPDGSNFTLKIRSTKLEDSAMYFCASSGLAGKWETQYFGPGTRLLVL.

This clone was recorded only once. The J gene is TRBJ2-7, the V gene TRBV3-1 (or the pseudogene TRBV3-2); D ambiguous. The CDR3 runs to 14 residues. V lost 2 bases to trimming and J lost 2 bases, with 10 bases between them. Germline CDR1 is LGHDT and CDR2 is YNNKEL (reference sequence). The CDR3 nucleotides read TGTGCCAGCAGCCAACCACCAGAGACCTACGAGCAGTACTTC. Translation: CASSQPPETYEQYF.

The chain employs TRBV4-3 and TRBJ1-2; possible D gene TRBD1, 6 bases. The CDR3 has 16 residues. V was pared by 1 base and J by 8 bases, with 20 bases between. CDR1 LGHNA and CDR2 YSLEER come from the germline V gene. CDR3 DNA sequence: TGCGCCAGCAGCCAAGGCACCGGGACAACCTCAGGGGGCTACACCTTC. It yields the protein CASSQGTGTTSGGYTF.

This sequence joins TRBV19 and TRBJ1-5, with TRBD1 identical over 9 bases. Germline CDR1 is LNHDA and CDR2 is SQIVND (reference sequence). This CDR3 has 15 amino acids. Germline trimming cut 9 bases from V and 2 bases from J; bases unmatched to any gene: 8. The CDR3 coding sequence is TGTGCCAGCAGGGGGGACAGGGTCCGCAATCAGCCCCAGCATTTT. Translation: CASRGDRVRNQPQHF.

The V gene is TRBV7-3, the J gene TRBJ2-3, with D possibly being TRBD1 or TRBD2 (5 bases each). Trimming took 5 bases from V and 6 from J, leaving 18 bases between them. Germline values: CDR1 SGHTA, CDR2 FQGTGA. The CDR3 consists of 15 residues. The CDR3 coding sequence is TGTGCCAGCAGCCAAGAGGGGACGCCGAGCGATACGCAGTATTTT. Protein sequence: CASSQEGTPSDTQYF.

This sequence joins TRBV5-1 and TRBJ1-1; the match to TRBD1 covers 7 bases. V trimming: 1 base; J trimming: 0 bases; junction bases outside the gene matches: 6. Germline V lookup: CDR1 SGHRS, CDR2 YFSETQ. CDR3 length: 16 residues. The CDR3, as DNA: TGCGCCAGCAGCTTGAGGCAGGGGGAGCTGAACACTGAAGCTTTCTTT. Protein product: CASSLRQGELNTEAFF.

This sequence joins TRBV5-1 and TRBJ2-3, with D possibly being TRBD2 (5 bases). This CDR3 spans 15 amino acids. CDR1 is SGHRS, CDR2 YFSETQ, per germline. V was pared by 0 bases and J by 2 bases, with 10 bases between. In nucleotides, the CDR3 is TGCGCCAGCAGCTTGGTGACGGGGAACACAGATACGCAGTATTTT. Amino acids: CASSLVTGNTDTQYF.

This clone came up a few times. CDR3 amino acids: CASSLTPGGGNTGELFF. CDR3 nucleotide sequence: TGTGCCAGCAGCCTCACCCCCGGGGGGGGTAACACCGGGGAGCTGTTTTTT. The chain recombines TRBV4-2 with TRBJ2-2; 8 nucleotides align to TRBD2. Germline trimming cut 4 bases from V and 2 bases from J; bases unmatched to any gene: 9. Germline V gene lookup returns CDR1 LGHNA and CDR2 YNFKEQ. CDR3 length: 17 amino acids.

The chain employs TRBV19 and TRBJ1-5; maybe TRBD1 (5 bases). This CDR3 contains 18 residues. The germline V and J ends were trimmed by 1 base and 1 base, with 17 bases remaining between them. Germline V gene sequence: CDR1 LNHDA, CDR2 SQIVND (reference sequence). CDR3 bases: TGTGCCAGTAGTATAGGGGGGAGGGAGAGGTCGAGCAATCAGCCCCAGCATTTT. Its translation is CASSIGGRERSSNQPQHF.

This clone showed up just a few times. The CDR3 is CASSVVGGPTGELFF. As DNA, the CDR3 is TGTGCCAGCAGCGTAGTTGGGGGGCCAACCGGGGAGCTGTTTTTT. V gene TRBV9 combines with J gene TRBJ2-2; D tentatively reads TRBD1 or TRBD2 (6 bases each). The V end was cut by 0 bases, the J end by 5 bases, with 11 bases between. The CDR3 is 15 residues long. Germline values: CDR1 SGDLS, CDR2 YYNGEE.

The CDR3, as DNA: TGTGCCAGCAGCTTGGCTAGCGGATTCAATGAGCAGTTCTTC. Its protein is CASSLASGFNEQFF. This chain joins TRBV7-9 and TRBJ2-1; 7 nucleotides agree with TRBD2. The CDR3 extends over 14 amino acids. The ends lost 3 bases at V and 6 bases at J; junction bases unmatched: 5. The V gene's germline CDR1 is SEHNR and CDR2 FQNEAQ (reference sequence).

The V call is TRBV7-9, the J call TRBJ2-1; 10 bases match TRBD2. Germline V gene data show CDR1 as SEHNR and CDR2 as FQNEAQ (reference sequence). V was clipped by 6 bases and J by 8 bases; unmatched bases: 13. The CDR3 loop spans 16 amino acids. DNA for the CDR3: TGTGCCAGCAGGGGGACCCTAGCGGGAGTTATAGATGAGCAGTTCTTC. Its protein is CASRGTLAGVIDEQFF.

The chain combines TRBV28 with TRBJ2-7; TRBD1 aligns across 10 bases. CDR3 length equals 15 residues. V lost 6 bases to trimming and J lost 1 base; unmatched junction nucleotides: 6. Germline V gene data show CDR1 as MDHEN and CDR2 as SYDVKM. CDR3 sequence reads: CASRIGQGVSYEQYF. In nucleotides, the CDR3 is TGTGCCAGCAGAATCGGACAGGGGGTTTCCTACGAGCAGTACTTC.

This chain joins TRBV2 and TRBJ2-3; D uncertain. The germline V and J ends were trimmed by 4 bases and 4 bases, with 12 bases remaining between them. CDR1 and CDR2 from the germline V gene are SNHLY and FYNNEI. This CDR3 spans 14 amino acids. CDR3 nucleotides: TGTGCCAGCAGTGTGGCAAGAACGTCAGATACGCAGTATTTT. Amino acid sequence: CASSVARTSDTQYF.

In this sample, this clone turned up once. The rearrangement uses TRBV7-9 and TRBJ1-5; no reliable D call. Trimming took off 5 bases at V and 1 base at J, with 12 bases between the two ends. The CDR3 is 15 residues long. Germline values: CDR1 SEHNR, CDR2 FQNEAQ (reference sequence). The CDR3 sequence: CASSPSGFSNQPQHF. In nucleotides, the CDR3 is TGTGCCAGCAGCCCCTCAGGTTTCAGCAATCAGCCCCAGCATTTT.

This chain joins TRBV7-3 and TRBJ2-1; no firm D call. The CDR3 covers 15 residues. V shed 5 bases and J shed 1 base, with 12 bases lying between them. Germline CDR1 SGHTA, CDR2 FQGTGA. This CDR3 is CASSPKESSYNEQFF. CDR3 nucleotides: TGTGCCAGCAGCCCCAAGGAAAGTTCCTACAATGAGCAGTTCTTC.